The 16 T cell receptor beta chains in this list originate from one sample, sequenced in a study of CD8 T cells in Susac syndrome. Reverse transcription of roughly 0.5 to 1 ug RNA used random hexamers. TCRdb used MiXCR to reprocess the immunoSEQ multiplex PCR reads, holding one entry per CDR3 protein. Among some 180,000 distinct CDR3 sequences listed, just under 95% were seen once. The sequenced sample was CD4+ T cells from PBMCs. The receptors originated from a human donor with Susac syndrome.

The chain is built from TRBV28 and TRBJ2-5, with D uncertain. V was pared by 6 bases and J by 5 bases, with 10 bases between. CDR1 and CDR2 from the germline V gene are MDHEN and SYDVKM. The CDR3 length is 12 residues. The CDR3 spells CASSERVETQYF. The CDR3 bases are TGTGCCAGCAGCGAGAGAGTCGAGACCCAGTACTTC.

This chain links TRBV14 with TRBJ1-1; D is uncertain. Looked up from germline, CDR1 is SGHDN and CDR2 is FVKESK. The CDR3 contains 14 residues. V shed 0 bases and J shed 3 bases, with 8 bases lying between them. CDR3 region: CASSQDWGYTEAFF. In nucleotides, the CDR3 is TGTGCCAGCAGCCAAGATTGGGGTTACACTGAAGCTTTCTTT.

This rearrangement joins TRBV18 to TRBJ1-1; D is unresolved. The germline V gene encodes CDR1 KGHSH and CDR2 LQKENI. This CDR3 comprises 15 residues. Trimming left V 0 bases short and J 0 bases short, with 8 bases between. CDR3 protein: CASSPPRAVNTEAFF. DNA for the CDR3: TGTGCCAGCTCACCACCAAGGGCAGTGAACACTGAAGCTTTCTTT.

CDR3 sequence (DNA): TGTGCCTGGGACCTGGGACAGCCAAACACTGAAGCTTTCTTT. Encoded protein: CAWDLGQPNTEAFF. The chain employs TRBV30 and TRBJ1-1; TRBD1 matches at 7 bases. Germline CDR1 GTSNPN, CDR2 SVGIG (reference sequence). This CDR3 region has 14 residues. The ends lost 5 bases at V and 2 bases at J; junction bases unmatched: 8.

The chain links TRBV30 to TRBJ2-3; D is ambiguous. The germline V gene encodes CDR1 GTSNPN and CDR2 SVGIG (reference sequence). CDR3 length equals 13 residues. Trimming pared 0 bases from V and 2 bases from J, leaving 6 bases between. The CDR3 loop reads CAWSVGITDTQYF. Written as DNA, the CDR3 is TGTGCCTGGAGTGTGGGGATCACAGATACGCAGTATTTT.

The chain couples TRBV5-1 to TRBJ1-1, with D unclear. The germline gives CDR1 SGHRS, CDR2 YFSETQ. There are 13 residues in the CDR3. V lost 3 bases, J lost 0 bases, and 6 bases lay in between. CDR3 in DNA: TGCGCCAGCAGCTCCGGACTGAACACTGAAGCTTTCTTT. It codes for CASSSGLNTEAFF. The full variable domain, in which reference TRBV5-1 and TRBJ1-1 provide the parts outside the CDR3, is KAGVTQTPRYLIKTRGQQVTLSCSPISGHRSVSWYQQTPGQGLQFLFEYFSETQRNKGNFPGRFSGRQFSNSRSEMNVSTLELGDSALYLCASSSGLNTEAFFGQGTRLTVV.

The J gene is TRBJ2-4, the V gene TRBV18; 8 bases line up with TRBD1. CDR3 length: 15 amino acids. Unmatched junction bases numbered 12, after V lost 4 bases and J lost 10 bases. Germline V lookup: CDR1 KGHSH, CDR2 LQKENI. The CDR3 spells CASSRSGGQGTIQYF. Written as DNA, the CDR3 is TGTGCCAGCTCACGAAGCGGCGGACAGGGAACTATTCAGTACTTC.

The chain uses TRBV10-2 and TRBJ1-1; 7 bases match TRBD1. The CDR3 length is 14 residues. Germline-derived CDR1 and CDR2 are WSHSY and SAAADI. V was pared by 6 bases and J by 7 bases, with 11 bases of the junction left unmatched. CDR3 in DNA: TGCGCCAGCAGCCTACAGGGGACGGGGGATGAAGCTTTCTTT. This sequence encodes CASSLQGTGDEAFF.

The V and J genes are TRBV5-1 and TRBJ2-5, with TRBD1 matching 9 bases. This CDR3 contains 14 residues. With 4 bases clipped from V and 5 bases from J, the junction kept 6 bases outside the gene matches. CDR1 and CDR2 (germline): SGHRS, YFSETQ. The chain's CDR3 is CASSPGTGYETQYF. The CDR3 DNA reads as TGCGCCAGCAGCCCCGGGACAGGGTATGAGACCCAGTACTTC.

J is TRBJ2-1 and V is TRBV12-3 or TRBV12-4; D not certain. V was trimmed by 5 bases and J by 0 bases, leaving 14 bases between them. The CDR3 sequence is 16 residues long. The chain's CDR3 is CASSGVDGSSYNEQFF. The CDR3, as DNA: TGTGCCAGCAGTGGGGTAGACGGAAGCTCCTACAATGAGCAGTTCTTC.

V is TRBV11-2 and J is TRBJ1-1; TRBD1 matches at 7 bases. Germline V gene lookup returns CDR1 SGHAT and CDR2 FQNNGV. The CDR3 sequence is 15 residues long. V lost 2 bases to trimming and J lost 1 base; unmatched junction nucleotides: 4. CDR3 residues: CASSLRQGGNTEAFF. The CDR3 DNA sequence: TGTGCCAGCAGCTTAAGACAGGGCGGGAACACTGAAGCTTTCTTT.

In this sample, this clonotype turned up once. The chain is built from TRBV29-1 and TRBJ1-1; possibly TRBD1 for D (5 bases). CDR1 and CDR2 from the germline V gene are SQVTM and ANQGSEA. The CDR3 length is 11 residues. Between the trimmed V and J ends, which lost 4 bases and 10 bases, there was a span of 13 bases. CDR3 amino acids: CSVATGGGAFF. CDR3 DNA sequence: TGCAGCGTTGCTACTGGCGGGGGAGCTTTCTTT.

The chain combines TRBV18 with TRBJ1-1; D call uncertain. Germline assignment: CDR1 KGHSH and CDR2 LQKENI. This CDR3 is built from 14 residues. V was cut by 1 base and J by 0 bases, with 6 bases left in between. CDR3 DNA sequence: TGTGCCAGCTCACCACTAGCCGTGAACACTGAAGCTTTCTTT. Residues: CASSPLAVNTEAFF.

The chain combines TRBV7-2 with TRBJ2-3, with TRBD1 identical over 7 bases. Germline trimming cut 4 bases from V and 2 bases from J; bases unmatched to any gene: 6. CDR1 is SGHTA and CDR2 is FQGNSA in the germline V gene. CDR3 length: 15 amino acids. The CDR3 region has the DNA TGTGCCAGCAGCTCACAGGGGAGTTACACAGATACGCAGTATTTT. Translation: CASSSQGSYTDTQYF.

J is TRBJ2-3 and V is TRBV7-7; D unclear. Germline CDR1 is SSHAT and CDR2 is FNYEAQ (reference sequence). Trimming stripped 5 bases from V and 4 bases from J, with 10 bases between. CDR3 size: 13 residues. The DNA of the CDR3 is TGTGCCAGCAGCCTCCAGCCCCCAGATACGCAGTATTTT. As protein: CASSLQPPDTQYF.

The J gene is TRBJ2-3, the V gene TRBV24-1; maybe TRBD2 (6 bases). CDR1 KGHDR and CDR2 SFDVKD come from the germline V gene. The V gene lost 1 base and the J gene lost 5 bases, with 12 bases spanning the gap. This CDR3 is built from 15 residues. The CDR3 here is CATSDFGGRKDTQYF. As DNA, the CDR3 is TGTGCCACCAGTGATTTCGGAGGGAGGAAAGATACGCAGTATTTT.